Below are 29 T cell receptor beta chains sequenced from a single sample in a study of Graves' ophthalmopathy and Graves' hyperthyroidism. From RNA, the CDR3 regions of TCR beta chains were amplified and sequenced. In the first round, RT-PCR was carried out with HTBI primers, and a multiplex PCR formed the second round. In TCRdb, the multiplex PCR reads were re-called with MiXCR into one record per CDR3 protein. The table shows a few hundred thousand distinct CDR3 sequences, with about 40% occurring only once. Specimen: peripheral blood or thyroid tissue (not recorded which). The receptors stem from an adult man with Graves' hyperthyroidism.

This clonotype was picked up many times. The chain has TRBV12-3 or TRBV12-4 and TRBJ2-5; 7 bases are a match to TRBD1. The V gene end was trimmed by 5 bases and the J gene end by 2 bases; junction bases not matched to a gene: 5. CDR3 size: 14 residues. CDR3 sequence reads: CASSPLDRQETQYF. The CDR3 DNA sequence: TGTGCCAGCAGTCCCCTGGACAGGCAAGAGACCCAGTACTTC.

V usage is TRBV7-4 and J usage is TRBJ1-2; tentative D call: TRBD1 (6 bases). V was cut by 6 bases and J by 5 bases, with 22 bases left in between. In germline, CDR1 is SGHVT, CDR2 SQSDAQ. This CDR3 has 16 residues. CDR3 nucleotides: TGTGCCAGCAGTTACAAGACAGGACACATACCGTATGGCTACACCTTC. This translates into CASSYKTGHIPYGYTF.

Only a few counts were recorded for this clonotype. CDR3 residues: CASSQLTGDEKLFF. The DNA for the CDR3 is TGTGCCAGCAGCCAACTGACAGGGGATGAAAAACTGTTTTTT. The rearrangement uses TRBV3-1 and TRBJ1-4, with TRBD1 matching over 8 bases. Trimming cost V 2 bases and J 6 bases; bases outside gene matches: 2. The germline gives CDR1 LGHDT, CDR2 YNNKEL (reference sequence). The CDR3 spans 14 residues.

The chain employs TRBV29-1 and TRBJ1-5; D call uncertain. The CDR3 has 13 residues. Germline V gives CDR1 SQVTM, CDR2 ANQGSEA. Trimming took 4 bases from V and 6 from J, leaving 13 bases between them. The CDR3 DNA reads TGCAGCGTTGTGGGCGGGAGTGGTCAGCCCCAGCATTTT. It specifies CSVVGGSGQPQHF.

The chain carries TRBV25-1 and TRBJ1-5; 8 bases map to TRBD1. The length of the CDR3 is 16 residues. Germline V gives CDR1 MGHDK, CDR2 SYGVNS. The junction had 12 bases not matched to a gene; V was cut back by 4 bases and J by 7 bases. CDR3: CASSASGQGAWQPQHF. The CDR3 DNA follows: TGTGCCAGCAGTGCTAGTGGTCAGGGGGCTTGGCAGCCCCAGCATTTT.

This clonotype was counted at least ten times. The rearrangement joins TRBV20-1 to TRBJ2-7; 8 bases are a match to TRBD1. With 2 bases clipped from V and 3 bases from J, the junction kept 3 bases outside the gene matches. The CDR3 has 13 residues. In germline, CDR1 is DFQATT, CDR2 SNEGSKA (reference sequence). The CDR3 spells CSARRGQVYEQYF. The CDR3 bases are TGCAGTGCTAGAAGGGGACAGGTCTACGAGCAGTACTTC.

Notes on this clonotype: The junction does not match germline at one end; this may be a read error. V usage is TRBV10-3 and J usage is TRBJ1-2; D remains ambiguous. The CDR3 contains 13 residues. Per germline, CDR1 ENHRY and CDR2 SYGVKD. Here the CDR3 reads CASSYSREGAYTF. DNA for the CDR3: TGTGCCAGCAGTTACTCGAGGGAGGGCGCGTACACCTTC.

The CDR3 is CASSQDRSRGVGMELFF. CDR3 in DNA: TGTGCCAGCAGCCAAGATCGAAGTAGAGGGGTTGGGATGGAACTGTTTTTT. V gene TRBV5-4 combines with J gene TRBJ1-4, with TRBD1 as a possible D gene (5 bases). Trimming cost V 4 bases and J 12 bases, with 28 bases left between them. CDR1 and CDR2 from the germline V gene are SGHNT and YYREEE (reference sequence). There are 17 residues in the CDR3.

This clonotype was detected ten times or more. This chain links TRBV14 with TRBJ2-2, with D hard to call. V lost 4 bases and J lost 4, with 10 bases in between. The length of the CDR3 is 14 residues. Looked up from germline, CDR1 is SGHDN and CDR2 is FVKESK. This CDR3 reads CASSPYSATGELFF. The CDR3 DNA sequence: TGTGCCAGCAGCCCCTACTCGGCCACCGGGGAGCTGTTTTTT. The complete variable domain, with remaining parts taken from reference TRBV14 and TRBJ2-2, reads EAGVTQFPSHSVIEKGQTVTLRCDPISGHDNLYWYRRVMGKEIKFLLHFVKESKQDESGMPNNRFLAERTGGTYSTLKVQPAELEDSGVYFCASSPYSATGELFFGEGSRLTVL.

The rearrangement links TRBV20-1 to TRBJ2-7, with 11 bases matching TRBD1. CDR1 and CDR2 from the germline V gene are DFQATT and SNEGSKA (reference sequence). Losses at the gene ends were 7 bases for V and 3 bases for J; bases not matched to a gene: 5. CDR3 length: 13 amino acids. The CDR3 region is CSVPGQGGYEQYF. CDR3 coding DNA: TGCAGTGTCCCGGGACAGGGGGGCTACGAGCAGTACTTC.

This clonotype was counted at least ten times. The chain links TRBV20-1 to TRBJ1-5, with TRBD1 as a possible D gene (6 bases). CDR1 is DFQATT, CDR2 SNEGSKA, per germline (reference sequence). Deletions cut 1 base from V and 0 bases from J, with 19 bases between. This CDR3 contains 18 residues. The CDR3 reads CSARGFGRGPYSNQPQHF. CDR3 nucleotides: TGCAGTGCTAGAGGATTCGGCAGGGGCCCCTATAGCAATCAGCCCCAGCATTTT.

Many counts were recorded for this clonotype. The chain recombines TRBV19 with TRBJ2-5, with 9 bases fitting TRBD2. V lost 5 bases to trimming and J lost 1 base; unmatched junction nucleotides: 5. This CDR3 has 15 amino acids. Per the germline V gene, CDR1 is LNHDA and CDR2 is SQIVND (reference sequence). This CDR3 reads CASSLTSGLQETQYF. CDR3 nucleotides: TGTGCCAGTAGTCTGACTAGCGGTCTCCAAGAGACCCAGTACTTC.

This clonotype has ten or more counts. The chain has TRBV29-1 and TRBJ1-2; a weak D match, TRBD1 (6 bases). The CDR3 consists of 13 residues. Germline lookup yields CDR1 SQVTM and CDR2 ANQGSEA. The V and J ends lost 3 bases and 7 bases respectively, with 15 bases between them. The CDR3 reads CSVDGPGGSGYTF. The CDR3 bases are TGCAGCGTTGATGGTCCCGGGGGCAGTGGCTACACCTTC.

This clonotype was observed at least ten times. This chain uses TRBV6-5 with TRBJ1-3; weak D call: TRBD1 (6 bases). V gave up 5 bases and J gave up 4 bases, with 9 bases separating them. Germline V gene data show CDR1 as MNHEY and CDR2 as SVGAGI. The CDR3 is 13 residues long. In DNA, the CDR3 is TGTGCCAGCAGTAGGACAGCGGGAAACACCATATATTTT. As protein: CASSRTAGNTIYF.

The gene calls are TRBV11-2 and TRBJ1-4, with 8 bases matching TRBD1. CDR3 length equals 15 residues. The trim removed 5 bases at V and 6 bases at J, leaving 8 bases unmatched. Germline lookup yields CDR1 SGHAT and CDR2 FQNNGV. DNA for the CDR3: TGTGCCAGCAGCCAAGGACAGGGACTGGATGAAAAACTGTTTTTT. This codes for CASSQGQGLDEKLFF.

The J gene is TRBJ2-5, the V gene TRBV30, with D uncertain. V lost 3 bases, J lost 1 base, and 9 bases lay in between. Germline V gene sequence: CDR1 GTSNPN, CDR2 SVGIG (reference sequence). The CDR3 has 13 residues. The CDR3 loop reads CAWRDRPQETQYF. The CDR3 DNA reads as TGTGCCTGGAGAGATAGACCCCAAGAGACCCAGTACTTC.

The chain is built from TRBV7-3 and TRBJ1-1, with TRBD1 as a possible D gene (5 bases). CDR3 length: 13 amino acids. V gave up 2 bases and J gave up 8 bases, with 12 bases separating them. CDR1 is SGHTA, CDR2 FQGTGA, per germline. The CDR3 reads CASSLVRQTEAFF. In DNA, the CDR3 is TGTGCCAGCAGCTTAGTGAGACAGACAGAAGCTTTCTTT.

This chain joins TRBV12-3 or TRBV12-4 and TRBJ1-3, with D perhaps TRBD1 (5 bases). Between the trimmed V and J ends, which lost 1 base and 0 bases, there was a span of 19 bases. This CDR3 has 19 amino acids. CDR3: CASSLVGGWTTASGNTIYF. Written as DNA, the CDR3 is TGTGCCAGCAGTTTAGTCGGGGGATGGACGACAGCCTCTGGAAACACCATATATTTT.

On this clonotype itself: Since a much larger clone is just one base distant, this may be a read error. The gene calls are TRBV3-1 and TRBJ1-1; unclear D gene. The CDR3 is 13 amino acids. V shed 3 bases and J shed 5 bases, with 10 bases lying between them. Germline CDR1 LGHDT, CDR2 YNNKEL (reference sequence). The CDR3 loop reads CASSQRAETEAFF. The CDR3 region has the DNA TGTGCCAGCAGCCAGAGGGCGGAGACTGAAGCTTTCTTT.

CDR3 DNA sequence: TGTGCCAGCTCACCACTCGGGGCGACGGTAAGCTTCTACGAGCAGTACTTC. This codes for CASSPLGATVSFYEQYF. This sequence joins TRBV9 and TRBJ2-7; the D call may be TRBD1 or TRBD2 (5 bases each). Trimming took 7 bases from V and 3 from J, leaving 26 bases between them. This CDR3 region has 17 residues. Germline V CDR1 and CDR2: SGDLS, YYNGEE.

This clonotype was picked up many times. The chain recombines TRBV4-1 with TRBJ1-6; D is unclear. From germline, CDR1 is MGHRA and CDR2 YSYEKL. Between the trimmed V and J ends, which lost 0 bases and 0 bases, there was a span of 6 bases. The CDR3 is made up of 16 amino acids. The CDR3 DNA reads TGCGCCAGCAGCCAAGAGCCACACTCCTATAATTCACCCCTCCACTTT. It specifies CASSQEPHSYNSPLHF.

This chain links TRBV20-1 with TRBJ2-1, with D hard to call. The CDR3 runs 13 residues. The germline V gene has CDR1 DFQATT and CDR2 SNEGSKA (reference sequence). V was cut by 3 bases and J by 2 bases, with 8 bases left in between. CDR3 in DNA: TGCAGTGCTAGTCCCCGGACCTACAATGAGCAGTTCTTC. Its translation: CSASPRTYNEQFF.

Notes on this clonotype: Likely a read error: the CDR3 ends without its conserved phenylalanine or tryptophan. Because the CDR3's place on the DNA is in doubt, the DNA is left out and the CDR3 is given as listed by TCRdb. CDR3 sequence: CSVEYQFY. The genes are TRBV29-1 and TRBJ1-4. The CDR3 extends over 8 residues, inclusive of both ends. Germline values: CDR1 SQVTM, CDR2 ANQGSEA.

The chain is built from TRBV7-2 and TRBJ2-5; D not certain. Between the trimmed V and J ends, which lost 1 base and 7 bases, there was a span of 7 bases. The CDR3 extends over 12 amino acids. Germline V gives CDR1 SGHTA, CDR2 FQGNSA. The CDR3 bases are TGTGCCAGCAGCTTAGAGGAAGGGACCCAGTACTTC. Its protein product is CASSLEEGTQYF.

Comment on this clonotype: A much larger clone sits a single nucleotide away, making a read error possible. The chain couples TRBV12-5 to TRBJ2-7, with 7 bases lining up with TRBD1. The V gene's germline CDR1 is LGHNT and CDR2 FRNRAP. This CDR3 contains 13 residues. CDR3: CAGSRRGTYEQYF. CDR3 nucleotides: TGTGCCGGCAGCCGCAGGGGGACCTACGAGCAGTACTTC. Drawing the rest from reference TRBV12-5 and TRBJ2-7, the complete variable domain is DARVTQTPRHKVTEMGQEVTMRCQPILGHNTVFWYRQTMMQGLELLAYFRNRAPLDDSGMPKDRFSAEMPDATLATLKIQPSEPRDSAVYFCAGSRRGTYEQYFGPGTRLTVT.

This clonotype was counted between two and nine times. The chain recombines TRBV29-1 with TRBJ2-2, with 12 bases matching TRBD2. Germline values: CDR1 SQVTM, CDR2 ANQGSEA. J was trimmed by 4 bases and V by 6 bases; bases with no gene match: 9. This CDR3 spans 16 amino acids. The CDR3 DNA is TGCAGCGTGGGCAATCTAGCGGGAGGGAGCACCGGGGAGCTGTTTTTT. Its protein product is CSVGNLAGGSTGELFF.

The table lists this clonotype with many counts. The V gene is TRBV5-8, the J gene TRBJ1-1; D gene unclear. V lost 7 bases and J lost 1, with 8 bases in between. Germline V lookup: CDR1 SGHTS, CDR2 YDEGEE. This CDR3 has 12 residues. CDR3 DNA sequence: TGTGCCAGCGAGACACCGAACACTGAAGCTTTCTTT. As protein: CASETPNTEAFF.

This clonotype was detected once. The rearrangement uses TRBV20-1 and TRBJ2-5, with D possibly being TRBD1 or TRBD2 (7 bases each). V shed 3 bases and J shed 0 bases, with 26 bases lying between them. CDR1 is DFQATT, CDR2 SNEGSKA, per germline (reference sequence). The CDR3 is 19 amino acids. CDR3 protein: CSASLTGLAEKMYQETQYF. CDR3 nucleotide sequence: TGCAGTGCTAGTCTGACAGGGCTAGCGGAGAAAATGTACCAAGAGACCCAGTACTTC.

This clonotype was seen ten or more times. This rearrangement joins TRBV12-3 or TRBV12-4 to TRBJ1-1; D is perhaps TRBD1 (5 bases). V gave up 7 bases and J gave up 1 base, with 13 bases separating them. This CDR3 region has 14 residues. CDR3 loop: CASNRGGGNTEAFF. The CDR3 DNA reads as TGTGCCAGCAACCGGGGGGGTGGGAACACTGAAGCTTTCTTT.